The next 25 T cell receptor beta chains were all read from a single sample in a study of identical twins. TCRdb reprocessed the 5' RACE reads with MiXCR, giving one entry per CDR3 protein. The sample shows about 790,000 distinct CDR3 sequences, approximately 18% of them seen only once. The same sample was also used in a study of T cells expressing NK-cell markers.

Sequenced: PBMCs. All receptors derive from a woman under 30 in good health.

Only a few counts were recorded for this clonotype. The chain has TRBV27 and TRBJ2-7, with D perhaps assigned TRBD1 or TRBD2 (5 bases each). Looked up from germline, CDR1 is MNHEY and CDR2 is SMNVEV (reference sequence). Trimming removed 5 bases from V and 0 bases from J, with 17 bases in between. The CDR3 totals 16 residues. CDR3 sequence (DNA): TGTGCCAGCAGTCCTCTGGGGGACGGAGCCTCCTACGAGCAGTACTTC. Translated, it gives CASSPLGDGASYEQYF.

There are a few counts of this clonotype. V and J are TRBV12-3 or TRBV12-4 and TRBJ2-6; D is unclear. The CDR3 loop spans 13 amino acids. The V and J ends lost 6 bases and 7 bases respectively, with 10 bases between them. The CDR3 bases are TGTGCCAGCAGAGCCCGACGAGCCAACGTCCTGACTTTC. Protein: CASRARRANVLTF.

The chain joins TRBV6-5 to TRBJ2-3; 8 bases line up with TRBD2. This CDR3 has 15 residues. Per the germline V gene, CDR1 is MNHEY and CDR2 is SVGAGI. J gave up 8 bases and V 2 bases, and 9 bases lay outside the gene matches. The CDR3 DNA follows: TGTGCCAGCAGTTACAAACGGGGGGGCCGGGGTACGCAGTATTTT. Translated, it gives CASSYKRGGRGTQYF.

The genes are TRBV12-3 or TRBV12-4 and TRBJ1-1; D gene unclear. The CDR3 spans 13 residues. The V and J ends lost 3 bases and 8 bases respectively, with 13 bases between them. CDR3 loop: CASSFQPLGEAFF. CDR3 sequence (DNA): TGTGCCAGCAGTTTTCAGCCCCTCGGCGAAGCTTTCTTT.

The chain employs TRBV20-1 and TRBJ2-1; D is uncertain. With 2 bases removed from V and 6 bases from J, the gap between germline ends came to 17 bases. The CDR3 sequence is 15 residues long. The germline gives CDR1 DFQATT, CDR2 SNEGSKA (reference sequence). The CDR3 DNA reads as TGCAGTGCTAGACCCCCCCAATGGCGTGGCAATGAGCAGTTCTTC. Its translation: CSARPPQWRGNEQFF.

This chain uses TRBV20-1 with TRBJ1-4; TRBD1 aligns across 9 bases. The CDR3 length is 15 residues. Germline CDR1 is DFQATT and CDR2 is SNEGSKA (reference sequence). V shed 6 bases and J 5 bases; nucleotides not matched to a gene: 10. The CDR3 region has the DNA TGCAGTGCCCCGAGGGGGACAGGGAGGAATGAAAAACTGTTTTTT. It yields the protein CSAPRGTGRNEKLFF.

Only a few counts were recorded for this clonotype. This chain connects TRBV12-3 or TRBV12-4 to TRBJ2-1; TRBD1 might be the D (6 bases). Trimming pared 5 bases from V and 2 bases from J, leaving 16 bases between. The CDR3 spans 16 residues. CDR3 protein: CASSQGPSPAYNEQFF. CDR3 in DNA: TGTGCCAGCAGTCAGGGGCCCTCCCCCGCCTACAATGAGCAGTTCTTC.

This clonotype was observed a few times. This chain's CDR3 is CASSPRSGRVPKNIQYF. The CDR3 bases are TGTGCCAGCAGCCCCCGGAGCGGGAGAGTTCCCAAAAACATTCAGTACTTC. The V call is TRBV9, the J call TRBJ2-4; TRBD2 matches 8 bases. CDR3 length: 17 residues. V lost 4 bases and J lost 2; bases outside the gene matches: 11. The germline V gene encodes CDR1 SGDLS and CDR2 YYNGEE.

J is TRBJ2-2 and V is TRBV10-3; D is perhaps TRBD1 (5 bases). V was shortened by 4 bases and J by 4 bases, with 19 bases between the two germline ends. The CDR3 has 17 residues. Germline assignment: CDR1 ENHRY and CDR2 SYGVKD. This CDR3 is CAISAVGPKVGTGELFF. CDR3 bases: TGTGCCATCAGTGCAGTGGGGCCTAAGGTGGGCACCGGGGAGCTGTTTTTT.

The gene calls are TRBV6-2 or TRBV6-3 and TRBJ2-7, with D perhaps matching TRBD2 (5 bases). The length of the CDR3 is 13 residues. V lost 4 bases and J 4 bases, leaving 11 bases between the germline ends. CDR1 and CDR2 from the germline V gene are MNHEY and SVGEGT. CDR3 amino acids: CASSWNSAYEQYF. The CDR3 DNA is TGTGCCAGCAGTTGGAATAGCGCATACGAGCAGTACTTC.

This sequence joins TRBV12-3 or TRBV12-4 and TRBJ2-7, with D possibly being TRBD1 (6 bases). This CDR3 is built from 12 residues. The V and J ends lost 8 bases and 3 bases respectively, with 11 bases between them. DNA of the CDR3: TGTGCCAGCGGGGGCCCCAACTACGAGCAGTACTTC. Its protein product is CASGGPNYEQYF.

J is TRBJ1-1 and V is TRBV20-1; D is undetermined. CDR3 length: 15 amino acids. Between the trimmed V and J ends, which lost 4 bases and 2 bases, there was a span of 17 bases. Germline V lookup: CDR1 DFQATT, CDR2 SNEGSKA (reference sequence). CDR3 amino acids: CSAKLTPPKNTEAFF. The CDR3 coding sequence is TGCAGTGCTAAATTGACTCCACCTAAAAACACTGAAGCTTTCTTT.

The V call is TRBV6-1, the J call TRBJ2-5; the match to TRBD2 covers 7 bases. The CDR3 runs 16 residues. Germline V gene sequence: CDR1 MNHNS, CDR2 SASEGT. Trimming removed 4 bases from V and 1 base from J; junction bases left unmatched: 9. The CDR3 DNA reads as TGTGCCAGCAGTGGAGGTGTGACGGGGGGCCAAGAGACCCAGTACTTC. This gives the protein CASSGGVTGGQETQYF.

This clonotype was found a few times. The chain recombines TRBV20-1 with TRBJ1-2; maybe TRBD1 (6 bases). Germline CDR1 is DFQATT and CDR2 is SNEGSKA (reference sequence). Between the trimmed V and J ends, which lost 1 base and 11 bases, there was a span of 17 bases. The CDR3 has 13 amino acids. CDR3 sequence: CSARVSDRGLYTF. In nucleotides, the CDR3 is TGCAGTGCTAGAGTCTCGGACAGAGGCTTATACACCTTC.

This clonotype was recorded many times. The chain joins TRBV3-1 to TRBJ2-3; 11 bases map to TRBD2. Germline loops: CDR1 LGHDT, CDR2 YNNKEL (reference sequence). J lost 2 bases, V lost 6 bases, and 4 bases had no gene match. This CDR3 spans 15 amino acids. The CDR3 spells CASSRLAGYTDTQYF. CDR3 sequence (DNA): TGTGCCAGCAGTAGACTAGCGGGGTACACAGATACGCAGTATTTT.

The chain recombines TRBV11-2 with TRBJ2-1, with 9 bases that match TRBD1. The CDR3 contains 17 residues. Germline loops: CDR1 SGHAT, CDR2 FQNNGV. The J segment lost 3 bases and the V segment lost 6 bases, leaving 12 bases of the junction unmatched. In DNA form, the CDR3 reads TGTGCCAGCAGGGAGGGATCCGGGACAGGGATCTACAATGAGCAGTTCTTC. Its translation: CASREGSGTGIYNEQFF.

V is TRBV27 and J is TRBJ2-1; the match to TRBD1 covers 7 bases. V was pared by 6 bases and J by 4 bases, with 12 bases of the junction left unmatched. The CDR3 length is 16 residues. Germline V gene sequence: CDR1 MNHEY, CDR2 SMNVEV (reference sequence). The CDR3 reads CASSRPGTVGYNEQFF. In DNA, the CDR3 is TGTGCCAGCAGCCGCCCCGGGACAGTGGGTTACAATGAGCAGTTCTTC.

V and J are TRBV2 and TRBJ1-5; 9 bases are shared with TRBD1. V shed 3 bases and J 5 bases; nucleotides not matched to a gene: 2. Germline CDR1 and CDR2: SNHLY and FYNNEI. The CDR3 is 14 residues long. CDR3 bases: TGTGCCAGCAGTGAGGGGACAGGGCATCAGCCCCAGCATTTT. This translates into CASSEGTGHQPQHF.

The J gene is TRBJ2-3, the V gene TRBV20-1, with 12 bases identical to TRBD2. Germline CDR1 is DFQATT and CDR2 is SNEGSKA (reference sequence). The CDR3 contains 16 residues. The trim removed 3 bases at V and 0 bases at J, leaving 4 bases unmatched. The chain's CDR3 is CSARTSGSLSTDTQYF. The CDR3 DNA reads as TGCAGTGCTAGGACTAGCGGGAGCCTAAGCACAGATACGCAGTATTTT.

This clonotype was counted only a few times. The V and J genes are TRBV29-1 and TRBJ2-1, with D perhaps TRBD1 (6 bases). V was trimmed by 4 bases and J by 0 bases, leaving 10 bases between them. This CDR3 contains 14 residues. The germline V gene has CDR1 SQVTM and CDR2 ANQGSEA. CDR3 DNA: TGCAGCGTTGCAGACAGGAGCTCCTACAATGAGCAGTTCTTC. Translating it yields CSVADRSSYNEQFF.

The table lists this clonotype with many counts. CDR3 protein: CASSEEPSSQETQYF. The DNA for the CDR3 is TGTGCCAGCAGTGAAGAACCGTCTTCCCAAGAGACCCAGTACTTC. V and J are TRBV2 and TRBJ2-5; D is uncertain. The CDR3 has 15 residues. V was shortened by 1 base and J by 1 base, with 10 bases between the two germline ends. Germline CDR1 is SNHLY and CDR2 is FYNNEI.

V usage is TRBV5-1 and J usage is TRBJ2-1; D may match TRBD1 or TRBD2 (5 bases each). V was cut by 0 bases and J by 8 bases, with 24 bases left in between. The V gene's germline CDR1 is SGHRS and CDR2 YFSETQ. The CDR3 has 18 amino acids. CDR3 bases: TGCGCCAGCAGCTTGGGGGGTTTTGGGACCCCCCGGTGGGATGAGCAGTTCTTC. Protein: CASSLGGFGTPRWDEQFF.

The DNA of the CDR3 is TGTGCCAGCAGCTTAGGCCCGAGGGGACTAGCGCAACTTGAGCAGTTCTTC. It codes for CASSLGPRGLAQLEQFF. The V gene is TRBV7-8, the J gene TRBJ2-1; 10 bases match TRBD2. This CDR3 region has 17 residues. From germline, CDR1 is SGHVS and CDR2 FQNEAQ. J lost 9 bases, V lost 1 base, and 12 bases had no gene match.

The CDR3 DNA is TGTGCCACCAGCAGCCCGGGACGCAAAGCATACAATGAGCAGTTCTTC. Amino acids: CATSSPGRKAYNEQFF. The chain joins TRBV15 to TRBJ2-1; D is possibly TRBD1 or TRBD2 (5 bases each). V was pared by 3 bases and J by 4 bases, with 16 bases between. The CDR3 is made up of 16 amino acids. From germline, CDR1 is LNHNV and CDR2 YYDKDF (reference sequence).

This chain joins TRBV5-4 and TRBJ1-4; D remains ambiguous. The CDR3 spans 14 residues. Trimming pared 1 base from V and 8 bases from J, leaving 12 bases between. The germline CDR1 and CDR2 sequences are SGHNT and YYREEE (reference sequence). In DNA, the CDR3 is TGTGCCAGCAGCTTGAGGCGGGAGGAGGAAAAACTGTTTTTT. Translation gives CASSLRREEEKLFF.